The 15 T cell receptor beta chains presented below share a single source sample, sequenced in a study of T cells in Graves' hyperthyroidism and ophthalmopathy (dated by TCRdb to between 2019 and 2020). The library was obtained by multiplex PCR. TCRdb records Illumina HiSeq 2000 as the sequencer. The TCR beta CDR3 regions were amplified from the RNA transcripts. A first-round RT-PCR of the TCR CDR3 used the HTBI primer set with the Qiagen OneStep RT-PCR kit. The public sequencing data were trimmed at Q25 with fastp and processed into clonotypes with MiXCR by TCRdb, which kept only in-frame beta chains. Each CDR3 protein gets just one entry, which takes the most common genes and DNA from the rows behind it. Across this sample there are 280,000 or so distinct CDR3 sequences, with less than 30% seen only once. In total, the top ten clones hold about 25% of the sample. The sample consisted of blood. These receptor sequences come from a man between 35 and 55 years old with Graves' hyperthyroidism that later progressed to Graves' ophthalmopathy.

The rearrangement joins TRBV20-1 to TRBJ2-5, with 9 bases aligning to TRBD1. V lost 6 bases, J lost 5 bases, and 13 bases stayed unmatched. The CDR3 has 15 residues. The V gene's germline CDR1 is DFQATT and CDR2 SNEGSKA (reference sequence). DNA of the CDR3: TGCAGTGCAAAGGGACAGGGCTTCGGGCGGGAGACCCAGTACTTC. It yields the protein CSAKGQGFGRETQYF.

The chain links TRBV12-3 or TRBV12-4 to TRBJ1-1, with 8 bases fitting TRBD1. Trimming cost V 8 bases and J 2 bases; bases outside gene matches: 7. This CDR3 comprises 14 residues. The CDR3, as DNA: TGTGCCAGCGTGGAGACAGGGGTAAACACTGAAGCTTTCTTT. Protein sequence: CASVETGVNTEAFF.

The chain combines TRBV6-1 with TRBJ1-6; 7 nucleotides align to TRBD1. This CDR3 is 14 amino acids long. V gave up 5 bases and J gave up 5 bases; unmatched junction bases: 3. Germline assignment: CDR1 MNHNS and CDR2 SASEGT. This CDR3 reads CASSLTGDNSPLHF. In DNA, the CDR3 is TGTGCCAGCAGTCTAACAGGGGATAATTCACCCCTCCACTTT.

V is TRBV6-2 or TRBV6-3 and J is TRBJ1-1, with 7 bases aligning to TRBD1. Trimming removed 6 bases from V and 5 bases from J; junction bases left unmatched: 9. The V gene's germline CDR1 is MNHEY and CDR2 SVGEGT. This CDR3 has 14 amino acids. The CDR3 nucleotides are TGTGCCAGCAGCCTGACAGGGCTGGGAACTGAAGCTTTCTTT. This sequence encodes CASSLTGLGTEAFF.

This clonotype was counted at least ten times. V gene TRBV30 combines with J gene TRBJ1-1, with D perhaps TRBD1 (5 bases). The CDR3 runs to 12 residues. V lost 1 base and J lost 5, with 8 bases in between. Germline lookup yields CDR1 GTSNPN and CDR2 SVGIG (reference sequence). DNA for the CDR3: TGTGCCTGGAGTGCCGGGGGGACTGAAGCTTTCTTT. Amino acid sequence: CAWSAGGTEAFF.

This clonotype was recorded many times. The CDR3 DNA is TGTGCCAGCAGTTTCCAGGGATCCTACGAGCAGTACTTC. Translating it yields CASSFQGSYEQYF. The chain recombines TRBV27 with TRBJ2-7; possible D gene TRBD1, 5 bases. Germline CDR1 reads MNHEY; CDR2 reads SMNVEV (reference sequence). Trimming shortened V by 3 bases and J by 1 base, and 7 bases separated the two germline ends. The length of the CDR3 is 13 residues.

The chain has TRBV7-4 and TRBJ2-2; weak D call: TRBD2 (5 bases). Trimming took 7 bases from V and 5 from J, leaving 11 bases between them. Per germline, CDR1 SGHVT and CDR2 SQSDAQ. CDR3 length equals 13 residues. CDR3 nucleotide sequence: TGTGCCAGCATGCTAAGGGAGACCGGGGAGCTGTTTTTT. Amino acid sequence: CASMLRETGELFF. The entire variable domain, with the rest obtained from reference TRBV7-4 and TRBJ2-2, is as follows: GAGVSQSPRYKVAKRGRDVALRCDSISGHVTLYWYRQTLGQGSEVLTYSQSDAQRDKSGRPSGRFSAERPERSVSTLKIQRTEQGDSAVYLCASMLRETGELFFGEGSRLTVL.

This clonotype occurred many times. The V call is TRBV6-5, the J call TRBJ2-2; perhaps TRBD1 as D (6 bases). The CDR3 is 15 amino acids. V was pared by 0 bases and J by 6 bases, with 11 bases between. Germline CDR1 MNHEY, CDR2 SVGAGI. CDR3 sequence: CASSYSRAGAGELFF. The CDR3 DNA reads TGTGCCAGCAGTTACTCGAGGGCAGGGGCCGGGGAGCTGTTTTTT.

Points on this clonotype: One end of the junction does not line up with germline, which may come from a read error. The V call is TRBV28, the J call TRBJ1-2; unclear D gene. Germline V gene lookup returns CDR1 MDHEN and CDR2 SYDVKM. The CDR3 contains 11 residues. CDR3 residues: CASSNTLRSDF. CDR3 DNA sequence: TGTGCCAGCTCTAATACACTTCGGAGTGATTTC.

This clonotype was seen repeatedly, ten times or more. The chain carries TRBV5-1 and TRBJ2-3, with a tentative D call TRBD1 (5 bases). CDR1 is SGHRS, CDR2 YFSETQ, per germline. CDR3 length: 14 amino acids. V lost 5 bases to trimming and J lost 0 bases, with 10 bases between them. The CDR3 region is CASRGAQSTDTQYF. The DNA of the CDR3 is TGCGCCAGCAGAGGGGCACAGAGCACAGATACGCAGTATTTT.

This chain links TRBV15 with TRBJ2-5, with D unresolved. CDR3 size: 16 residues. Germline V CDR1 and CDR2: LNHNV, YYDKDF (reference sequence). The ends were cut back, 0 bases at V and 5 bases at J, with 16 bases in the middle. CDR3 DNA sequence: TGTGCCACCAGCAGAGAGAAGTTATTGGGTGGCGAGACCCAGTACTTC. Translated: CATSREKLLGGETQYF.

This clonotype has only a few counts. Relative to the germline gene, one junction end is altered; a read error may explain this. The chain carries TRBV12-3 or TRBV12-4 and TRBJ1-2, with TRBD1 as a possible D gene (5 bases). The CDR3 covers 10 residues. The CDR3, as DNA: TGTGCCAGCAGTTTTGGGACGGCGTGCTTC. Residues: CASSFGTACF.

This clonotype came up many times. The chain employs TRBV20-1 and TRBJ2-5; possible D gene TRBD2, 6 bases. Germline CDR1 DFQATT, CDR2 SNEGSKA (reference sequence). This CDR3 has 15 residues. Trimming removed 1 base from V and 9 bases from J, with 21 bases in between. This CDR3 is CSARVGGVALEAQYF. In nucleotides, the CDR3 is TGCAGTGCTAGAGTGGGAGGCGTCGCGTTGGAGGCCCAGTACTTC.

In its sample, this clonotype was seen many times. The chain joins TRBV20-1 to TRBJ1-2; D is ambiguous. The V gene lost 2 bases and the J gene lost 8 bases, with 3 bases spanning the gap. Germline CDR1 and CDR2: DFQATT and SNEGSKA (reference sequence). CDR3 length equals 9 residues. The CDR3 DNA is TGCAGTGCTAGACAAGGCTACACCTTC. This codes for CSARQGYTF.

Many counts were recorded for this clonotype. The V and J genes are TRBV10-3 and TRBJ1-1; possibly TRBD1 for D (5 bases). This CDR3 has 13 residues. V lost 6 bases to trimming and J lost 6 bases, with 14 bases between them. Germline CDR1 ENHRY, CDR2 SYGVKD. CDR3 protein: CAISAVGASEAFF. The CDR3 region has the DNA TGTGCCATCAGCGCGGTTGGGGCATCTGAAGCTTTCTTT.